This is a list of T cell receptor beta chains from one sample in a study of OX40 agonist ivuxolimab in advanced cancers. Some clones are missing from TCRdb's copy, which holds only in-frame ones; the method was immunoSEQ multiplex PCR. The sample has tens of thousands of clones, over 75% seen once. The source was CD4+ or CD8+ T cells sorted from blood, collected in a trial of the OX40 agonist ivuxolimab. The receptors derive from an adult with an advanced solid tumor such as melanoma, head and neck, liver or kidney cancer. CDR3s include the opening cysteine and the closing phenylalanine or tryptophan. The D gene is left open where the match is weak. Rows may omit the clone size; those that give it use once, few, many or a size class.

abundance	v_gene	j_gene	d_gene	CDR3nt	CDR3aa
NA	TRBV5-1	TRBJ1-2	NA	TGCGCCAGCGGATCCGGGACCGCTACTCCCTATGGCTACACCTTC	CASGSGTATPYGYTF
NA	TRBV6-1	TRBJ1-5	NA	TGTGCCAGCAGTGAGGGCCACGCCGTGTCGCATTTT	CASSEGHAVSHF
once	TRBV2	TRBJ2-2	NA	TGTGCCAGCAGAGAAGCCTACACCGGGGAGCTGTTTTTT	CASREAYTGELFF
NA	TRBV12-5	TRBJ2-1	TRBD2	TGTGCTAGTGGCCCCAGACTAGCGGGGGACTACTACAATGAGCAGTTCTTC	CASGPRLAGDYYNEQFF
NA	TRBV11-3	TRBJ2-1	TRBD2	TGTGCCAGCAGCTCCGGGACTAGCGGCAATGAGCAGTTCTTC	CASSSGTSGNEQFF
NA	TRBV10-3	TRBJ1-4	NA	TGTGCCATCAGTGAGTCCGGGCTAAAGGATGAAAAACTGTTTTTT	CAISESGLKDEKLFF
NA	TRBV2	TRBJ2-7	NA	TGTGCCAGCAGTGAACAGGGGCGAAACTACGAGCAGTACTTC	CASSEQGRNYEQYF
NA	TRBV6-5	TRBJ1-2	TRBD1	TGTGCCAGCAGTTACACGGACAGGGGGCCCTATGGCTACACCTTC	CASSYTDRGPYGYTF
NA	TRBV6-5	TRBJ2-1	NA	TGTGCCAGCAGTTACTTGACTAGAGGGGGTCGGGGTGAGCAGTTCTTC	CASSYLTRGGRGEQFF
NA	TRBV10-3	TRBJ1-3	TRBD1	TGTGCCACCTCCCGGACAGGGGACTCTGGAAACACCATATATTTT	CATSRTGDSGNTIYF
once	TRBV19	TRBJ2-3	TRBD1	TGTGCCAGTAGTCCCGGACAGGAACGCACAGATACGCAGTATTTT	CASSPGQERTDTQYF
NA	TRBV10-1	TRBJ1-5	TRBD1	TGCGCCAGCAGCCCCGGGACAGGGGGAACTCAGCCCCAGCATTTT	CASSPGTGGTQPQHF
NA	TRBV4-1	TRBJ1-4	NA	TGCGCCAGCAGCCAAGATAAGCAGGGCCAAACTAATGAAAAACTGTTTTTT	CASSQDKQGQTNEKLFF
NA	TRBV6-5	TRBJ2-7	TRBD1	TGTGCCAGCAGATTGGACAGGGTCAATGAAGGGGAGCAGTACTTC	CASRLDRVNEGEQYF
NA	TRBV6-5	TRBJ2-7	NA	TGTGCCAGCCGAAAGACAGGAGTGGACGAGCAGTACTTC	CASRKTGVDEQYF
NA	TRBV5-1	TRBJ2-3	TRBD1	TGCGCCAGCAGCTTGGGTGGCAGGGGGCTTTCGGATACGCAGTATTTT	CASSLGGRGLSDTQYF
NA	TRBV18	TRBJ2-7	NA	TGTGCCAGCTCACCTGAAACCGGGTCCTACGAGCAGTACTTC	CASSPETGSYEQYF
NA	TRBV4-1	TRBJ1-2	NA	TGCGCCAGCAGCCAAGGTCGGACTGCTAACTATGGCTACACCTTC	CASSQGRTANYGYTF
NA	TRBV6-4	TRBJ1-2	TRBD1	TGTGCCAGCAGTGAGGGACAGCACTATGGCTACACCTTC	CASSEGQHYGYTF
NA	TRBV10-2	TRBJ1-3	NA	TGCGCCAGCGGGGGCGGGGGGAACACCATATATTTT	CASGGGGNTIYF
NA	TRBV18	TRBJ2-5	TRBD1	TGTGCCAGCTCCCCGACCGGGACAGTGCGAGAGACCCAGTACTTC	CASSPTGTVRETQYF
once	TRBV4-3	TRBJ1-2	TRBD1	TGCGCCAGCAGCCAAGATATAATCCCACGGACAGGGAAGGAAGGCTACACCTTC	CASSQDIIPRTGKEGYTF
once	TRBV6-5	TRBJ1-1	NA	TGTGCCAGCAGTAACAGCGGGGGCACGAACACTGAAGCTTTCTTT	CASSNSGGTNTEAFF
NA	TRBV2	TRBJ2-7	NA	TGTGCCAGCAGTGAGTGGGGCATTAACGAGCAGTACTTC	CASSEWGINEQYF
once	TRBV27	TRBJ1-3	TRBD1	TGTGCCAGCAGTCCATCCAACAGGGGATCTGGAAACACCATATATTTT	CASSPSNRGSGNTIYF
NA	TRBV2	TRBJ1-2	NA	TGTGCCAGCAACTCTAACTATGGCTACACCTTC	CASNSNYGYTF
NA	TRBV15	TRBJ1-3	TRBD1	TGTGCCACCAGCAGAGATTACGGGACAGGGGTCCCCGCCTCTGGAAACACCATATATTTT	CATSRDYGTGVPASGNTIYF
NA	TRBV7-9	TRBJ1-2	TRBD1	TGTGCCAGCAGCCCGGTGACAGGGGAGGGTGACTATGGCTACACCTTC	CASSPVTGEGDYGYTF
once	TRBV5-1	TRBJ2-2	NA	TGCGCCAGCAGCTCGAACACCGGGGAGCTGTTTTTT	CASSSNTGELFF
NA	TRBV29-1	TRBJ2-3	NA	TGCAGCCCCCGGCTTCTAAGCACAGATACGCAGTATTTT	CSPRLLSTDTQYF
NA	TRBV10-3	TRBJ1-2	NA	TGTGCCATCAGTGAGGAGACTTTCTATGGCTACACCTTC	CAISEETFYGYTF
NA	TRBV19	TRBJ2-3	NA	TGTGCCAGTAGTATAGAGGGCGGAAGCACAGATACGCAGTATTTT	CASSIEGGSTDTQYF
NA	TRBV27	TRBJ2-5	NA	TGTGCCAGCAGTTATAGCGTAAAAGAGACCCAGTACTTC	CASSYSVKETQYF
NA	TRBV4-1	TRBJ1-3	NA	TGCGCCAGCAGCCTCGGATGGGGGGGGCAGACCTCTGGAAACACCATATATTTT	CASSLGWGGQTSGNTIYF
NA	TRBV19	TRBJ2-1	TRBD2	TGTGCCAGTAGTATTAGGGGTAGGACTAGCGGGGGCAGGAATGAGCAGTTCTTC	CASSIRGRTSGGRNEQFF
NA	TRBV11-2	TRBJ2-7	NA	TGTGCCAGCGGTCTGATCCGGGGACCCCAGAACGCCTACGAGCAGTACTTC	CASGLIRGPQNAYEQYF
once	TRBV27	TRBJ2-1	NA	TGTGCCAGCAGCCAACAGGTGGGGGACTACAATGAGCAGTTCTTC	CASSQQVGDYNEQFF
NA	TRBV7-9	TRBJ2-5	NA	TGTGCCAGCAGCTTACGTATGGGGGAAGGGACCCAGTACTTC	CASSLRMGEGTQYF
NA	TRBV5-1	TRBJ1-4	NA	TGCGCCAGCAGCTTGGCCGTGGCTAATGAAAAACTGTTTTTT	CASSLAVANEKLFF
NA	TRBV13	TRBJ2-2	NA	TGTGCCAGCAGCTTAGATCTGGCTGCCGGGGAGCTGTTTTTT	CASSLDLAAGELFF
NA	TRBV11-3	TRBJ2-3	NA	TGTGCCAGCAGCCCAAGGGGGGGGGCCGCAGATACGCAGTATTTT	CASSPRGGAADTQYF
once	TRBV19	TRBJ1-1	NA	TGTGCCAGTAGCCCGGGACTCCCTAGGGGAGCTTTCTTT	CASSPGLPRGAFF
NA	TRBV19	TRBJ1-1	NA	TGTGCCAGTAGAGGGAGGACAGATCTTCAGGGCACTGAGGCTTTCTTT	CASRGRTDLQGTEAFF
NA	TRBV6-5	TRBJ2-3	NA	TGTGCCAGCAGTTACAGAGTCAGCACAGATACGCAGTATTTT	CASSYRVSTDTQYF
NA	TRBV11-1	TRBJ1-1	TRBD1	TGTGCCAGCAGCTCTGGACAGGGCATGAACACTGAAGCTTTCTTT	CASSSGQGMNTEAFF
NA	TRBV2	TRBJ2-7	TRBD2	TGTGCCAGCAGTGTTAGGACTAGCGGGCCCAGCTCCTACGAGCAGTACTTC	CASSVRTSGPSSYEQYF
NA	TRBV30	TRBJ2-5	TRBD2	TGTGCCTGGAGTGTACTAGCGTCTGGAGAGACCCAGTACTTC	CAWSVLASGETQYF
NA	TRBV7-9	TRBJ1-1	TRBD1	TGTGCCAGCAGCTTGACAGGGGTGGGGGACACTGAAGCTTTCTTT	CASSLTGVGDTEAFF
once	TRBV6-6	TRBJ1-2	NA	TGTGCCAGCAGTTATTTTGACAGAAGAGCTAACTATGGCTACACCTTC	CASSYFDRRANYGYTF
NA	TRBV18	TRBJ1-5	NA	TGTGCCAGCTCATCTAACAACGAGGGAGAGCATTTT	CASSSNNEGEHF